These T cell receptor beta chains were read from a single sample in a study of cytomegalovirus exposure and HLA in healthy donors. Sequencing used immunoSEQ multiplex PCR; TCRdb keeps in-frame clones, though not all of them. The data contain 120,000 to 150,000 clones, roughly 79% of them seen just once; the ten biggest clones take up about 1.8%. The sequenced sample consisted of PBMCs. The receptor set was obtained from a woman in her twenties or thirties in good health and CMV-seronegative. CDR3s include the opening cysteine and the closing phenylalanine or tryptophan. Each record gives: J gene, D gene, clone size, V gene, CDR3 protein, CDR3 DNA. D genes are given only for firm matches. Clone sizes are given selectively: once, few, many, or a class where the clone is expanded.

>TRBJ2-7|-|-|TRBV4-1
CASSHLRGHKAGNEQYF
TGCGCCAGCAGCCACCTACGAGGGCACAAAGCAGGCAACGAGCAGTACTTC
>TRBJ1-1|-|-|TRBV16
CASSQRGSRPEAFF
TGTGCCAGCAGCCAAAGAGGGTCCCGGCCTGAAGCTTTCTTT
>TRBJ2-2|-|-|TRBV29-1
CSVWWQSNTGELFF
TGCAGCGTGTGGTGGCAGTCGAACACCGGGGAGCTGTTTTTT
>TRBJ1-3|-|-|TRBV7-6
CASSLGSGIRSGNTIYF
TGTGCCAGCAGCTTAGGTTCAGGGATCCGCTCTGGAAACACCATATATTTT
>TRBJ1-1|TRBD1|few|TRBV4-2
CASSQTGGDATEAFF
TGTGCCAGCAGCCAAACAGGGGGCGATGCCACTGAAGCTTTCTTT
>TRBJ2-5|-|-|TRBV5-1
CASSLAAAVLQETQYF
TGCGCCAGCAGCTTGGCCGCAGCGGTCCTCCAAGAGACCCAGTACTTC
>TRBJ1-5|-|-|TRBV27
CASSLWGDSNQPQHF
TGTGCCAGCAGTTTATGGGGGGACAGCAATCAGCCCCAGCATTTT
>TRBJ2-3|-|-|TRBV5-1
CASSSSTDTQYF
TGCGCCAGCAGCTCTAGCACAGATACGCAGTATTTT
>TRBJ1-1|TRBD1|-|TRBV6-1
CATQGGEWSTEAFF
TGTGCCACTCAAGGGGGCGAATGGAGCACTGAAGCTTTCTTT
>TRBJ2-2|TRBD2|-|TRBV2
CASRSGANTGELFF
TGTGCCAGCAGGAGCGGGGCGAACACCGGGGAGCTGTTTTTT
>TRBJ1-1|-|-|TRBV7-9
CASSPIFGKTEGRAFF
TGTGCCAGCAGCCCAATTTTCGGGAAGACGGAGGGACGGGCTTTCTTT
>TRBJ1-2|TRBD1|-|TRBV18
CASSLYPGDREAKGYTF
TGTGCCAGCTCGCTTTACCCCGGTGACAGGGAGGCAAAAGGCTACACCTTC
>TRBJ2-1|-|once|TRBV5-6
CASSPSGAGVNEQFF
TGTGCCAGCAGCCCATCCGGGGCAGGGGTGAATGAGCAGTTCTTC
>TRBJ1-1|-|-|TRBV6-1
CASSRGGGLNTEAFF
TGTGCCAGCAGTAGGGGAGGGGGTTTGAACACTGAAGCTTTCTTT
>TRBJ2-3|-|-|TRBV5-1
CASSFTASTDTQYF
TGCGCCAGCAGCTTTACAGCTAGCACAGATACGCAGTATTTT
>TRBJ2-2|-|few|TRBV7-8
CASSFSRGNTGELFF
TGTGCCAGCAGCTTTAGTAGGGGGAACACCGGGGAGCTGTTTTTT
>TRBJ1-3|-|-|TRBV13
CASSGTAGNTIYF
TGTGCCAGCAGCGGGACTGCTGGAAACACCATATATTTT
>TRBJ2-2|-|-|TRBV2
CASSEGFGTGELFF
TGTGCCAGCAGTGAGGGTTTCGGGACCGGGGAGCTGTTTTTT
>TRBJ1-1|TRBD1|few|TRBV27
CASSVRTGEAFF
TGTGCCAGCAGTGTCCGGACAGGCGAAGCTTTCTTT